This TCR beta chain was captured by sequencing in a study of T-cell memory formation after mild COVID-19. Study-wide findings and caveats: Later expanders leaned toward CD4+, whereas clones contracting from day 15 to 85 were balanced CD4/CD8.

5'RACE primed at constant segments yielded TCR alpha and TCR beta cDNA libraries bearing sample barcodes and UMIs. TCRdb re-derived calls from the 5' RACE reads in MiXCR, one entry per CDR3 protein. The sample has almost 250,000 distinct CDR3 sequences, 15% seen once; the top ten hold 2.1%. CDR3 length: 17 amino acids. The ends lost 0 bases at V and 1 base at J; junction bases unmatched: 5. From germline, CDR1 is SEHNR and CDR2 FQNEAQ (reference sequence). There are a few counts of this clonotype. No antigen is known for it. The sequence was obtained from an adult woman who had mild COVID-19 (a few samples of this study predate the infection). Cell type and time point are not known. The chain combines TRBV7-9 with TRBJ1-1; TRBD1 agrees at 10 bases. Input material: PBMCs or a T cell subset sorted from them (not recorded which). The CDR3 region is CASSLALGQGTNTEAFF. The CDR3, as DNA: TGTGCCAGCAGCTTAGCCCTGGGACAGGGGACGAACACTGAAGCTTTCTTT.